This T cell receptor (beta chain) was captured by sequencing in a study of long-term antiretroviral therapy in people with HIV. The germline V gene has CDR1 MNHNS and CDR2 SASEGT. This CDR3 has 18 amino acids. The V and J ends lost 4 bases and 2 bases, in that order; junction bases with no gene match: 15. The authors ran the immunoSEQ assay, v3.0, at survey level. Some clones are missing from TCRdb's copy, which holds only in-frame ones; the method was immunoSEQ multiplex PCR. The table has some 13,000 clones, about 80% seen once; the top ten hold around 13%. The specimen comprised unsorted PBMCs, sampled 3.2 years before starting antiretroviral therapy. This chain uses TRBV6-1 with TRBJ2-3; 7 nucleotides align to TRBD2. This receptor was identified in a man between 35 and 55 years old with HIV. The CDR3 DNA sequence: TGTGCCAGCAGTGCCCCCCTCCCCGGGACTACCCTCACAGATACGCAGTATTTT. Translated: CASSAPLPGTTLTDTQYF.